This T cell receptor beta chain was documented in a study of cytomegalovirus exposure and HLA in healthy donors. With regard to this clone: Its target is not known.

The CDR3 is made up of 14 amino acids. After removal of 2 bases from V and 4 bases from J, the junction contained 2 bases not matched to a gene. Germline V CDR1 and CDR2: MNHEY, SVGAGI. Primers for the PCR totalled 60 Vbeta and 13 Jbeta. Here immunoSEQ multiplex PCR was the method, and the copy in TCRdb shows in-frame clones only, minus some. The data show around 140,000 clones, with 65% to 90% seen just once and under 3.5% held by the top ten. General study points: TCR beta V segments were, for the most part, productive about 87% or about 30% of the time in an earlier analysis. Because they were indistinguishable, some V segments, including TRBV6-2 and TRBV6-3, were excluded.

The gene calls are TRBV6-5 and TRBJ2-7, with TRBD1 matching over 10 bases. Sequenced sample: PBMCs. This sequence originates from a woman in her thirties in good health and CMV-seronegative. CDR3 loop: CASSYGTGVYEQYF. The CDR3 nucleotides are TGTGCCAGCAGTTACGGGACAGGGGTGTACGAGCAGTACTTC.